These 16 T cell receptor beta chains were all obtained from the same sample, sequenced in a study of blood T cell repertoires in COVID-19. Assay used: immunoSEQ multiplex PCR; TCRdb lists only in-frame clones, some missing. The sample has approximately 220,000 clones; just under 90% are singletons. Sequencing was carried out using PBMCs or T cells enriched from blood (not recorded which). Receptors were obtained from a man aged 30-40 years who had recovered from COVID-19.

The genes are TRBV28 and TRBJ2-7; 8 bases are shared with TRBD2. The germline CDR1 and CDR2 sequences are MDHEN and SYDVKM. This CDR3 has 16 residues. V gave up 5 bases and J gave up 1 base; unmatched junction bases: 10. The CDR3 protein is CASSPSLAGRSYEQYF. DNA of the CDR3: TGTGCCAGCAGTCCCTCCTTAGCGGGACGATCCTACGAGCAGTACTTC.

This chain joins TRBV30 and TRBJ1-2; no reliable D call. V was pared by 5 bases and J by 4 bases, with 14 bases between. The V gene's germline CDR1 is GTSNPN and CDR2 SVGIG (reference sequence). The CDR3 is made up of 13 amino acids. CDR3 nucleotides: TGTGCCTGGGAAAAGGCGGTAGTCTATGGCTACACCTTC. Translating it yields CAWEKAVVYGYTF.

This chain's CDR3 is CASSSGQGYSPLHF. Written as DNA, the CDR3 is TGTGCCAGCAGCTCGGGACAGGGTTATTCACCCCTCCACTTT. The chain uses TRBV25-1 and TRBJ1-6, with 9 bases matching TRBD1. Germline V gene data show CDR1 as MGHDK and CDR2 as SYGVNS. CDR3 size: 14 residues. With 6 bases clipped from V and 8 bases from J, the junction kept 5 bases outside the gene matches.

The chain uses TRBV6-2 or TRBV6-3 and TRBJ2-1; TRBD2 agrees at 13 bases. V gave up 5 bases and J gave up 4 bases; unmatched junction bases: 5. The CDR3 spans 16 residues. CDR1 and CDR2 (germline): MNHEY, SVGEGT. CDR3 amino acids: CASSPGGLAGYNEQFF. Here the CDR3 DNA reads TGTGCCAGCAGTCCCGGGGGACTAGCGGGGTACAATGAGCAGTTCTTC.

The chain employs TRBV6-5 and TRBJ1-1; D perhaps matches TRBD1 (5 bases). This CDR3 has 13 residues. V was clipped by 2 bases and J by 6 bases, with 10 bases between them. The germline V gene has CDR1 MNHEY and CDR2 SVGAGI. The chain's CDR3 is CASSYGGVAEAFF. The CDR3 nucleotides read TGTGCCAGCAGTTACGGGGGGGTGGCTGAAGCTTTCTTT.

The chain recombines TRBV14 with TRBJ1-2; D is unclear. V lost 1 base and J lost 4, with 16 bases in between. CDR1 is SGHDN, CDR2 FVKESK, per germline. This CDR3 has 16 residues. The CDR3 DNA reads TGTGCCAGCAGCCAAGGGAGGCCGGTATCATTCTATGGCTACACCTTC. Its protein is CASSQGRPVSFYGYTF.

The chain employs TRBV7-2 and TRBJ2-3, with a tentative D call TRBD2 (7 bases). This CDR3 region has 19 residues. Germline-derived CDR1 and CDR2 are SGHTA and FQGNSA. Trimming took 3 bases from V and 3 from J, leaving 25 bases between them. CDR3 loop: CASSLRGTIDRWRTDTQYF. The DNA for the CDR3 is TGTGCCAGCAGCTTGAGGGGGACTATCGATCGCTGGAGGACAGATACGCAGTATTTT.

This sequence joins TRBV28 and TRBJ1-4; D uncertain. This CDR3 is 14 amino acids long. Germline V lookup: CDR1 MDHEN, CDR2 SYDVKM. V was shortened by 9 bases and J by 4 bases, with 15 bases between the two germline ends. As DNA, the CDR3 is TGTGCCAGTCGGATTGAGGAGGGTAATGAAAAACTGTTTTTT. Translation gives CASRIEEGNEKLFF. Using reference TRBV28 and TRBJ1-4 for the parts outside the CDR3, the full variable domain is DVKVTQSSRYLVKRTGEKVFLECVQDMDHENMFWYRQDPGLGLRLIYFSYDVKMKEKGDIPEGYSVSREKKERFSLILESASTNQTSMYLCASRIEEGNEKLFFGSGTQLSVL.

V and J are TRBV24-1 and TRBJ2-1, with 13 bases matching TRBD2. Trimming cost V 4 bases and J 4 bases; bases outside gene matches: 3. The CDR3 extends over 16 amino acids. Per germline, CDR1 KGHDR and CDR2 SFDVKD. CDR3 sequence: CATSDPGLAGYNEQFF. CDR3 DNA sequence: TGTGCCACCAGTGACCCGGGACTAGCGGGATACAATGAGCAGTTCTTC.

J is TRBJ2-1 and V is TRBV5-6; D is perhaps TRBD2 (6 bases). CDR1 and CDR2 from the germline V gene are SGHDT and YYEEEE. CDR3 length: 15 amino acids. With 1 base removed from V and 7 bases from J, the gap between germline ends came to 15 bases. The CDR3 loop reads CASSLKGAGTNEQFF. CDR3 DNA: TGTGCCAGCAGCTTGAAGGGTGCGGGAACGAATGAGCAGTTCTTC.

The chain joins TRBV9 to TRBJ2-1; TRBD2 aligns across 7 bases. Germline V CDR1 and CDR2: SGDLS, YYNGEE. The CDR3 is 17 amino acids. Trimming took 2 bases from V and 5 from J; bases not matched to a gene: 13. CDR3 in amino acids: CASSVGIGAGKDNEQFF. CDR3 nucleotide sequence: TGTGCCAGCAGCGTGGGTATAGGAGCGGGAAAAGACAATGAGCAGTTCTTC.

CDR3 bases: TGTGCCAGTAGTACGGCCGGGACTGGCTCCTACGAGCAGTACTTC. It specifies CASSTAGTGSYEQYF. V usage is TRBV19 and J usage is TRBJ2-7; D might be TRBD2 (6 bases). Germline V gene lookup returns CDR1 LNHDA and CDR2 SQIVND (reference sequence). V lost 4 bases, J lost 0 bases, and 13 bases lay in between. This CDR3 comprises 15 residues.

The rearrangement uses TRBV28 and TRBJ2-2; tentative D call: TRBD2 (5 bases). With 8 bases removed from V and 5 bases from J, the gap between germline ends came to 9 bases. The CDR3 has 12 amino acids. Per germline, CDR1 MDHEN and CDR2 SYDVKM. DNA of the CDR3: TGTGCCAGCGGGAGAGGGACCGGGGAGCTGTTTTTT. Amino acid sequence: CASGRGTGELFF.

This chain links TRBV11-3 with TRBJ2-5; 8 bases map to TRBD1. Germline V lookup: CDR1 SGHNT, CDR2 YENEEA. V lost 5 bases to trimming and J lost 4 bases; unmatched junction nucleotides: 9. CDR3 length: 15 residues. The CDR3 DNA follows: TGTGCCAGCAGCCCCAGGGGGCTTGGAGGAGAGACCCAGTACTTC. The encoded protein is CASSPRGLGGETQYF.

As concerns this clone: Other DNA sequences in the sample encode the same CDR3. V and J are TRBV20-1 and TRBJ1-1; no firm D call. This CDR3 contains 11 residues. Trimming took off 3 bases at V and 8 bases at J, with 10 bases between the two ends. Per germline, CDR1 DFQATT and CDR2 SNEGSKA (reference sequence). The CDR3 is CSASRSGEAFF. DNA for the CDR3: TGCAGTGCTAGTAGGTCAGGAGAAGCTTTCTTT.

The chain is built from TRBV19 and TRBJ1-2; TRBD1 aligns across 9 bases. Trimming took 2 bases from V and 7 from J; bases not matched to a gene: 8. The CDR3 is 15 amino acids. Germline V CDR1 and CDR2: LNHDA, SQIVND (reference sequence). CDR3 DNA: TGTGCCAGTAGTATATGGGGGACAGGGTCCCTTGGCTACACCTTC. Residues: CASSIWGTGSLGYTF.